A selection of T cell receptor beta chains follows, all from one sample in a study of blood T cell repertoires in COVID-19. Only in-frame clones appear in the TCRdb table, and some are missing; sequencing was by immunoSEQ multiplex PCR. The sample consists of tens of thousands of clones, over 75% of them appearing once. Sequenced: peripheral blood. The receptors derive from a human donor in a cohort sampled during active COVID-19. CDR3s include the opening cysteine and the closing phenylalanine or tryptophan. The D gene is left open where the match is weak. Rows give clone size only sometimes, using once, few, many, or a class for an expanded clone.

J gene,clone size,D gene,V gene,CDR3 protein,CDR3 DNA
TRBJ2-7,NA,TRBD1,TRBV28,CASSIDRGEQYF,TGTGCCAGCAGTATTGACAGGGGCGAGCAGTACTTC
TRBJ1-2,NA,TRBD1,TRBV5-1,CASSSGTALPYGYTF,TGCGCCAGCAGCTCCGGGACAGCTCTCCCCTATGGCTACACCTTC
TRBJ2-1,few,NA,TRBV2,CASSDEQGPNNEQFF,TGTGCCAGCAGTGATGAACAGGGACCTAACAATGAGCAGTTCTTC
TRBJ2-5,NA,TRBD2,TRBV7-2,CASSSGLAGGRETQYF,TGTGCCAGCAGTTCCGGACTAGCGGGGGGGCGGGAGACCCAGTACTTC
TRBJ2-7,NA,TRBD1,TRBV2,CASSFRDSDSYEQYF,TGTGCCAGCAGCTTCCGGGACAGTGATTCCTACGAGCAGTACTTC
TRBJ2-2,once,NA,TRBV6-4,CASSENTNTGELFF,TGTGCCAGCAGTGAAAACACGAACACCGGGGAGCTGTTTTTT
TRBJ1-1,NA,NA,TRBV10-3,CAISERGMNTEAFF,TGTGCCATCAGTGAGCGGGGAATGAACACTGAAGCTTTCTTT
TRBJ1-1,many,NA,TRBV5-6,CASSFRRRTEAFF,TGTGCCAGCAGCTTTCGCCGTCGGACTGAAGCTTTCTTT
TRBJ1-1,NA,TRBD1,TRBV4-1,CASSQGSRQGGPEAFF,TGCGCCAGCAGCCAAGGTTCCCGACAGGGGGGCCCTGAAGCTTTCTTT
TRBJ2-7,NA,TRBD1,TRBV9,CASSPRQGAAYEQYF,TGTGCCAGCAGCCCCCGACAGGGGGCTGCCTACGAGCAGTACTTC
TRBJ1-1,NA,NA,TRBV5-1,CASSWDPRGEAFF,TGCGCCAGCAGCTGGGACCCCCGGGGGGAAGCTTTCTTT
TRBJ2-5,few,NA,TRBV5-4,CASSFPQGETQYF,TGTGCCAGCAGCTTCCCTCAGGGGGAGACCCAGTACTTC
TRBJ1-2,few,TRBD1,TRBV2,CASSDGQGAPVNYGYTF,TGTGCCAGCAGCGACGGACAGGGGGCGCCCGTGAACTATGGCTACACCTTC
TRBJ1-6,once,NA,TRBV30,CAWSETRGSNSPLHF,TGTGCCTGGAGTGAGACGCGGGGCAGTAATTCACCCCTCCACTTT
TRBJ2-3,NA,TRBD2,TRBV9,CASSRTSGGASTDTQYF,TGTGCCAGCAGCAGAACTAGCGGGGGGGCTAGCACAGATACGCAGTATTTT
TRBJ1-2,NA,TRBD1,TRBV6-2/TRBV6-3,CASSSRQGMWAGYTF,TGTGCCAGCAGTTCCCGACAGGGGATGTGGGCTGGCTACACCTTC
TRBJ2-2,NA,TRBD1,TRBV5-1,CASRGQGGTGELFF,TGCGCCAGCAGAGGACAGGGTGGCACCGGGGAGCTGTTTTTT
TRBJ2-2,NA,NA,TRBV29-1,CSVEERRGRNGELFF,TGCAGCGTTGAAGAACGAAGGGGTCGTAACGGGGAGCTGTTTTTT
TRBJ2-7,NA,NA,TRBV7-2,CASSLRGSYEQYF,TGTGCCAGCAGCCTCCGGGGCTCCTACGAGCAGTACTTC
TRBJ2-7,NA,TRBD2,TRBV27,CASSFGTSSDEQYF,TGTGCCAGCAGTTTCGGGACTAGCTCCGACGAGCAGTACTTC
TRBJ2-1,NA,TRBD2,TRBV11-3,CASSLEFWKGRDYHPPGRRNEQFF,TGTGCCAGCAGCTTAGAGTTTTGGAAGGGCCGGGACTATCATCCGCCGGGGCGCCGCAATGAGCAGTTCTTC
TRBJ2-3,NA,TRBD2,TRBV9,CASSFLAGGVTDTQYF,TGTGCCAGCAGCTTCCTAGCGGGGGGTGTCACAGATACGCAGTATTTT
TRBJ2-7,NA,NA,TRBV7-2,CASSSYGNEQYF,TGTGCCAGCAGCTCGTACGGGAACGAGCAGTACTTC
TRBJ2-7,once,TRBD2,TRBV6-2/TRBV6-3,CASSAGTSGGYEQYF,TGTGCCAGCAGCGCCGGGACTAGCGGGGGGTACGAGCAGTACTTC
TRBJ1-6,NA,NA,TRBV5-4,CASSLDSRNSPLHF,TGTGCCAGCAGCTTGGACAGTCGTAATTCACCCCTCCACTTT
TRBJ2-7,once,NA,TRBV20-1,CSASPLFSYEQYF,TGCAGTGCTAGTCCACTTTTCTCCTACGAGCAGTACTTC
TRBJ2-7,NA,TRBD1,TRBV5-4,CASGTGGGIGSYEQYF,TGTGCCAGCGGGACAGGGGGCGGGATTGGTAGTTACGAGCAGTACTTC
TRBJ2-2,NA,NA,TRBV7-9,CASTPSQGNTGELFF,TGTGCCAGCACCCCGAGTCAGGGGAACACCGGGGAGCTGTTTTTT
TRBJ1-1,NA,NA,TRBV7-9,CASSLVGARTEAFF,TGTGCCAGCAGCTTAGTAGGGGCGAGGACTGAAGCTTTCTTT
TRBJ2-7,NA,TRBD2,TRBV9,CASSSQSDPGLFF,TGTGCCAGCAGCTCCCAATCGGACCCGGGACTATTTTTC
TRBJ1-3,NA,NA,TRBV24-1,CATSDLGGTSGNTIYF,TGTGCCACCAGTGATTTGGGTGGCACCTCTGGAAACACCATATATTTT
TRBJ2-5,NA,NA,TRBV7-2,CASTPRWGGQVGVTQYF,TGTGCCAGCACCCCCAGGTGGGGGGGCCAGGTCGGGGTGACCCAGTACTTC
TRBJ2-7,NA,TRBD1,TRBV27,CASSFGTGQGYEQYF,TGTGCCAGCAGTTTCGGTACGGGACAGGGCTACGAGCAGTACTTC
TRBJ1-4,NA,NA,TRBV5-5,CASSLAGGLGEKLFF,TGTGCCAGCAGCTTGGCGGGGGGGCTGGGTGAAAAACTGTTTTTT
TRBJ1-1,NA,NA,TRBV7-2,CASSFGQLTEAFF,TGTGCCAGCAGTTTTGGACAGCTGACTGAAGCTTTCTTT
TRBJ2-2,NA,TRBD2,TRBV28,CASSLSGGASGELFF,TGTGCCAGCAGTTTAAGCGGGGGGGCCTCCGGGGAGCTGTTTTTT
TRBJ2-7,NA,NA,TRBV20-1,CSAKGDYEQYF,TGCAGTGCTAAGGGAGACTACGAGCAGTACTTC
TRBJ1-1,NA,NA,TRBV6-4,CASSDRGNTEAFF,TGTGCCAGCAGTGACAGGGGGAACACTGAAGCTTTCTTT
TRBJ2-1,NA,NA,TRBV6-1,CASSERLGLGNEQFF,TGTGCCAGCAGTGAACGGTTGGGGCTGGGGAATGAGCAGTTCTTC
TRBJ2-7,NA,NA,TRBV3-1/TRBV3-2,CASSQLGDFGEQYF,TGTGCCAGCAGCCAGCTGGGGGACTTTGGAGAGCAGTACTTC
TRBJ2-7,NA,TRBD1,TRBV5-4,CASSFFSGGGSYEQYF,TGTGCCAGCAGCTTCTTCTCAGGGGGCGGATCCTACGAGCAGTACTTC
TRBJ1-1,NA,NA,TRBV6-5,CASSLRTGRTEAFF,TGTGCCAGCAGTTTGAGAACAGGGCGCACTGAAGCTTTCTTT
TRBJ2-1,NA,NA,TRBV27,CASSPEAPYNEQFF,TGTGCCAGCAGCCCCGAAGCCCCCTACAATGAGCAGTTCTTC
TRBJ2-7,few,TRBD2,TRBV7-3,CASSRRGGLNYEQYF,TGTGCCAGCAGCCGCCGCGGGGGGCTTAACTACGAGCAGTACTTC
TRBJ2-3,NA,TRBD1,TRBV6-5,CASRIGGTGTDTQYF,TGTGCCAGCAGAATAGGGGGCACTGGCACAGATACGCAGTATTTT
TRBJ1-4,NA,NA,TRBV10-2,CASGPPGATPFSEKLFF,TGCGCCAGCGGACCCCCGGGAGCGACCCCCTTTTCAGAAAAACTGTTTTTT
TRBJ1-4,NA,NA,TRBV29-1,CSVQGPNEKLFF,TGCAGCGTACAGGGTCCGAATGAAAAACTGTTTTTT
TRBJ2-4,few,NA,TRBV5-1,CASSLGLGENIQYF,TGCGCCAGCAGCTTGGGACTAGGGGAAAACATTCAGTACTTC
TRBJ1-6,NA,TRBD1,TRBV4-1,CASSQVTGAVGNSPLHF,TGCGCCAGCAGCCAAGTGACAGGGGCGGTCGGGAATTCACCCCTCCACTTT
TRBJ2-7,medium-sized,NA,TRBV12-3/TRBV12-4,CASSQGPSSEQYF,TGTGCCAGCAGTCAGGGCCCTTCCTCCGAGCAGTACTTC
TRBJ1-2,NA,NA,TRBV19,CASSIKRTDSYGYTF,TGTGCCAGTAGTATAAAAAGGACAGACTCCTATGGCTACACCTTC
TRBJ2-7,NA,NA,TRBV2,CATGDTPYEQYF,TGTGCCACAGGGGACACCCCCTACGAGCAGTACTTC
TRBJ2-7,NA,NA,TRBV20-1,CSASLASVTYEQYF,TGCAGTGCTAGTCTCGCTAGCGTCACCTACGAGCAGTACTTC
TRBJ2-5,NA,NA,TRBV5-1,CASSPVLQGSKETQYF,TGCGCCAGCAGCCCGGTTCTCCAGGGGTCAAAAGAGACCCAGTACTTC
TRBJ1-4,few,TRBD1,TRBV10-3,CAISESTGGSEKLFF,TGTGCCATCAGTGAGTCGACAGGGGGTAGTGAAAAACTGTTTTTT
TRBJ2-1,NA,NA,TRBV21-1,CASSDSLAPYNEQFF,TGTGCCAGCAGCGACTCCCTGGCACCTTACAATGAGCAGTTCTTC